The clone carrying this TCR beta chain was seen a handful of times. As yet, its antigen is unknown. TCRdb reanalysed the 5' RACE reads using MiXCR and keeps one entry per CDR3 protein. The table records about 890,000 distinct CDR3 sequences, approximately 13% of them present only once. These data originate in a study of identical twins. Study-level results: Abundant beta clonotypes from cord blood had fewer insertions, unlike memory repertoires, which showed none. Twins shared beta out-of-frame sequences in excess, but this excess was weaker.

The V segment lost 4 bases and the J segment 2 bases; nucleotides outside the gene matches: 18. The germline gives CDR1 MNHEY, CDR2 SVGEGT. The CDR3 covers 20 residues. The same sample was also used in a study of yellow fever vaccine responses in identical twins.

The clonotype originates from a young woman in good health. Sequencing used PBMCs. V gene TRBV6-2 or TRBV6-3 combines with J gene TRBJ2-2; the match to TRBD2 covers 8 bases. The chain's CDR3 is CASSSSPGSPGRANTGELFF. CDR3 sequence (DNA): TGTGCCAGCAGTTCATCACCGGGATCCCCCGGGAGGGCTAACACCGGGGAGCTGTTTTTT.